Listed below are T cell receptor beta chains from one sample, sequenced in a study of shared clonotypes between healthy human individuals. Sequencing was performed with immunoSEQ multiplex PCR; in TCRdb, only in-frame clones are kept and a portion is missing. The table records about 680,000 clones, around 72% of them present only once. Material: memory CD4+ T cells sorted from blood. The receptors stem from a woman aged 25-40 years in good health. Each CDR3 is given with its conserved first and last residue. A D gene is named only where the DNA matches it firmly. Not every row has a clone size; where given, it reads once, few, many or a size class.

v_call: TRBV7-9; j_call: TRBJ1-5; d_call: TRBD1; clone_size: -; cdr3_aa: CASSFQKQGQSGNQPQHF; cdr3_nt: TGTGCCAGCAGCTTCCAGAAACAGGGGCAAAGTGGCAATCAGCCCCAGCATTTT
v_call: TRBV28; j_call: TRBJ1-5; d_call: -; clone_size: -; cdr3_aa: CASSFREIGNQPQHF; cdr3_nt: TGTGCCAGCAGTTTCAGGGAGATCGGTAATCAGCCCCAGCATTTT
v_call: TRBV6-4; j_call: TRBJ2-3; d_call: -; clone_size: -; cdr3_aa: CASSDRGSGTDTQYF; cdr3_nt: TGTGCCAGCAGTGACAGGGGTAGCGGCACAGATACGCAGTATTTT
v_call: TRBV5-1; j_call: TRBJ2-1; d_call: -; clone_size: -; cdr3_aa: CASSLGDLQGNEQFF; cdr3_nt: TGCGCCAGCAGCTTAGGGGACCTCCAGGGTAATGAGCAGTTCTTC
v_call: TRBV5-1; j_call: TRBJ2-1; d_call: -; clone_size: -; cdr3_aa: CASSLLQGSSYNEQFF; cdr3_nt: TGCGCCAGCAGCTTACTGCAGGGGAGCTCCTACAATGAGCAGTTCTTC
v_call: TRBV30; j_call: TRBJ2-5; d_call: -; clone_size: -; cdr3_aa: CAWGGGGAGTQYF; cdr3_nt: TGTGCCTGGGGCGGAGGGGGGGCTGGGACCCAGTACTTC
v_call: TRBV6-5; j_call: TRBJ2-2; d_call: -; clone_size: -; cdr3_aa: CASTNTSNTGELFF; cdr3_nt: TGTGCCAGCACTAATACGTCGAACACCGGGGAGCTGTTTTTT
v_call: TRBV6-5; j_call: TRBJ2-2; d_call: TRBD2; clone_size: -; cdr3_aa: CASSYGGLALGGELFF; cdr3_nt: TGTGCCAGCAGTTACGGTGGACTAGCACTCGGCGGGGAGCTGTTTTTT
v_call: TRBV9; j_call: TRBJ1-4; d_call: -; clone_size: -; cdr3_aa: CASSASQALRGKLFF; cdr3_nt: TGTGCCAGCAGCGCGAGTCAGGCACTGCGTGGTAAACTGTTTTTT
v_call: TRBV9; j_call: TRBJ1-1; d_call: -; clone_size: -; cdr3_aa: CASSVAPGSPDEAFF; cdr3_nt: TGTGCCAGCAGCGTAGCTCCAGGAAGCCCTGACGAGGCTTTCTTT
v_call: TRBV19; j_call: TRBJ1-4; d_call: -; clone_size: -; cdr3_aa: CASSSRASGLFF; cdr3_nt: TGTGCCAGTAGTTCCCGGGCCAGCGGGCTGTTTTTT
v_call: TRBV6-6; j_call: TRBJ1-2; d_call: -; clone_size: -; cdr3_aa: CASSYRRDYGYTF; cdr3_nt: TGTGCCAGCAGTTACCGGCGAGACTATGGCTACACCTTC
v_call: TRBV18; j_call: TRBJ2-7; d_call: TRBD2; clone_size: -; cdr3_aa: CASSPRLAGDSYEQYF; cdr3_nt: TGTGCCAGCTCACCCAGACTAGCGGGAGACTCCTACGAGCAGTACTTC
v_call: TRBV6-1; j_call: TRBJ2-3; d_call: -; clone_size: few; cdr3_aa: CASSGALTDTQYF; cdr3_nt: TGTGCCAGCAGTGGGGCCCTCACAGATACGCAGTATTTT
v_call: TRBV14; j_call: TRBJ2-1; d_call: TRBD1; clone_size: -; cdr3_aa: CASSQYQGADEQFF; cdr3_nt: TGTGCCAGCAGCCAATATCAGGGGGCGGATGAGCAGTTCTTC
v_call: TRBV6-1; j_call: TRBJ2-7; d_call: TRBD2; clone_size: -; cdr3_aa: CAIRTSGRRDEQYF; cdr3_nt: TGTGCCATCCGGACTAGCGGGAGAAGGGACGAGCAGTACTTC
v_call: TRBV28; j_call: TRBJ1-2; d_call: TRBD1; clone_size: -; cdr3_aa: CASYGQDHGYTF; cdr3_nt: TGTGCCAGCTACGGACAGGATCATGGCTACACCTTC
v_call: TRBV7-8; j_call: TRBJ2-7; d_call: -; clone_size: -; cdr3_aa: CASSLVSGEQYF; cdr3_nt: TGTGCCAGCAGCTTAGTAAGCGGCGAGCAGTACTTC
v_call: TRBV7-9; j_call: TRBJ2-1; d_call: -; clone_size: few; cdr3_aa: CASSLYGGNEQFF; cdr3_nt: TGTGCCAGCAGCTTATATGGGGGCAATGAGCAGTTCTTC
v_call: TRBV7-9; j_call: TRBJ2-3; d_call: TRBD1; clone_size: many; cdr3_aa: CASSLGDRVDTQYF; cdr3_nt: TGTGCCAGCAGCTTAGGGGACAGGGTGGATACGCAGTATTTT
v_call: TRBV25-1; j_call: TRBJ2-7; d_call: -; clone_size: -; cdr3_aa: CASSVDSSGVYEQYF; cdr3_nt: TGTGCCAGCAGTGTTGACAGCTCCGGGGTCTACGAGCAGTACTTC
v_call: TRBV2; j_call: TRBJ1-4; d_call: -; clone_size: -; cdr3_aa: CASRDRREKLFF; cdr3_nt: TGTGCCAGCAGGGACAGAAGAGAAAAACTGTTTTTT
v_call: TRBV5-1; j_call: TRBJ1-3; d_call: -; clone_size: -; cdr3_aa: CASSIDNSGNTIYF; cdr3_nt: TGCGCCAGCAGTATTGACAACTCTGGAAACACCATATATTTT
v_call: TRBV27; j_call: TRBJ2-3; d_call: -; clone_size: -; cdr3_aa: CASSFSGGRGSTDTQYF; cdr3_nt: TGTGCCAGCAGTTTCAGCGGTGGGAGGGGGAGCACAGATACGCAGTATTTT
v_call: TRBV7-8; j_call: TRBJ2-5; d_call: TRBD2; clone_size: -; cdr3_aa: CASSQHQGLAGGGETQYF; cdr3_nt: TGTGCCAGCAGCCAACACCAGGGACTAGCGGGAGGAGGGGAGACCCAGTACTTC
v_call: TRBV6-6; j_call: TRBJ1-2; d_call: -; clone_size: -; cdr3_aa: CASRQGNYGYTF; cdr3_nt: TGTGCCAGCAGGCAGGGTAACTATGGCTACACCTTC
v_call: TRBV19; j_call: TRBJ1-2; d_call: -; clone_size: -; cdr3_aa: CASRRARTANYGYTF; cdr3_nt: TGTGCCAGTAGAAGGGCCCGGACAGCAAACTATGGCTACACCTTC
v_call: TRBV7-9; j_call: TRBJ2-1; d_call: TRBD2; clone_size: -; cdr3_aa: CASSSTSGNPSEQFF; cdr3_nt: TGTGCCAGCAGCTCCACTAGCGGGAACCCGTCAGAGCAGTTCTTC
v_call: TRBV13; j_call: TRBJ2-6; d_call: -; clone_size: -; cdr3_aa: CASSSRGSGANVLTF; cdr3_nt: TGTGCCAGCAGCTCACGGGGATCCGGGGCCAACGTCCTGACTTTC
v_call: TRBV21-1; j_call: TRBJ2-7; d_call: -; clone_size: -; cdr3_aa: CASSKGGPGTDFYEQYF; cdr3_nt: TGTGCCAGCAGCAAAGGGGGACCTGGAACCGACTTTTACGAGCAGTACTTC
v_call: TRBV7-2; j_call: TRBJ2-4; d_call: -; clone_size: -; cdr3_aa: CASSPLGGKNIQYF; cdr3_nt: TGTGCCAGCAGCCCGTTGGGTGGCAAAAACATTCAGTACTTC
v_call: TRBV25-1; j_call: TRBJ2-5; d_call: TRBD1; clone_size: -; cdr3_aa: CASSEGTGATETQYF; cdr3_nt: TGTGCCAGCAGTGAAGGGACAGGGGCAACAGAGACCCAGTACTTC
v_call: TRBV11-2; j_call: TRBJ2-2; d_call: -; clone_size: -; cdr3_aa: CASSLSRAAGELFF; cdr3_nt: TGTGCCAGCAGCTTAAGCAGGGCCGCCGGGGAGCTGTTTTTT
v_call: TRBV5-6; j_call: TRBJ1-2; d_call: -; clone_size: -; cdr3_aa: CASSLVDASYTF; cdr3_nt: TGTGCCAGCAGCTTGGTAGACGCTAGCTACACCTTC
v_call: TRBV23-1; j_call: TRBJ2-7; d_call: TRBD2; clone_size: -; cdr3_aa: CASSQSNGTSGKKTYEQYF; cdr3_nt: TGCGCCAGCAGTCAATCCAACGGGACTAGCGGGAAAAAAACCTACGAGCAGTACTTC
v_call: TRBV19; j_call: TRBJ2-1; d_call: TRBD2; clone_size: -; cdr3_aa: CASSIVASGRGEQFF; cdr3_nt: TGTGCCAGTAGTATAGTGGCTAGCGGGAGGGGTGAGCAGTTCTTC